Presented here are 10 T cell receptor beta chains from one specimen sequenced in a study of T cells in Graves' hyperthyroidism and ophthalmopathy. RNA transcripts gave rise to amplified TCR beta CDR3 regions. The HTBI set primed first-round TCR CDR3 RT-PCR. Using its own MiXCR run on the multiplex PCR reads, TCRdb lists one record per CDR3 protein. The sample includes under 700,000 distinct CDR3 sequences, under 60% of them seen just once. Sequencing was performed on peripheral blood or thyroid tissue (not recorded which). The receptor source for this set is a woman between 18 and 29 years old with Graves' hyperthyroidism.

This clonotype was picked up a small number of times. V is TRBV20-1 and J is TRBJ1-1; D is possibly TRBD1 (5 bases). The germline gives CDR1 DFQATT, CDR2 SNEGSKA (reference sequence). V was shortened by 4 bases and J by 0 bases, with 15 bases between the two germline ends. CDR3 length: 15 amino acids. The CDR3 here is CSAMRQGHMNTEAFF. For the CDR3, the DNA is TGCAGTGCTATGAGGCAGGGCCATATGAACACTGAAGCTTTCTTT.

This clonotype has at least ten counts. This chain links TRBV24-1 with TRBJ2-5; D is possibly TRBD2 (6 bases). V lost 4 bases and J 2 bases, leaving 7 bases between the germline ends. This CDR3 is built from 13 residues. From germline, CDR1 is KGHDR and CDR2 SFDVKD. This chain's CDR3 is CATSDGGQETQYF. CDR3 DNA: TGTGCCACCAGTGACGGGGGTCAAGAGACCCAGTACTTC.

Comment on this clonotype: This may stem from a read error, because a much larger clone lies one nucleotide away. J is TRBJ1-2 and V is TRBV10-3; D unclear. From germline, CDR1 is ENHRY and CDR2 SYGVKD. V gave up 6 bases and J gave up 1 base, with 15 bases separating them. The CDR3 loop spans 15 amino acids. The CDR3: CAIRTRPKGNYGYTF. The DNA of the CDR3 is TGTGCCATCAGGACCCGGCCCAAGGGTAACTATGGCTACACCTTC.

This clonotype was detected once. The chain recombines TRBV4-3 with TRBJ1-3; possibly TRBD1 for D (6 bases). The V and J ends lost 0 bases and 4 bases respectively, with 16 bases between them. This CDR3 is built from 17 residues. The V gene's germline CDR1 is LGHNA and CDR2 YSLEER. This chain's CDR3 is CASSQDRAGDIGNTIYF. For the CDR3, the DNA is TGCGCCAGCAGCCAAGATCGGGCAGGGGATATCGGAAACACCATATATTTT.

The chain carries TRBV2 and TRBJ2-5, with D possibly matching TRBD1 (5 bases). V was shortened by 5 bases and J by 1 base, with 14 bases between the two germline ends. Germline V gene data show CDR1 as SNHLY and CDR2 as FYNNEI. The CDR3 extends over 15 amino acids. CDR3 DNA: TGTGCCAGCAGTTTAGCTGGGGCAGGCCAAGAGACCCAGTACTTC. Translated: CASSLAGAGQETQYF.

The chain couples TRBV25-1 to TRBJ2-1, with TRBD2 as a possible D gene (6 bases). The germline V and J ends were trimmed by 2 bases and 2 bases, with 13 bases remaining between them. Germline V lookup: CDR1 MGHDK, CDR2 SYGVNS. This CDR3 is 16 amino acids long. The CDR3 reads CASSERGRDTYNEQFF. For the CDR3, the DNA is TGTGCCAGCAGTGAACGCGGGCGGGATACCTACAATGAGCAGTTCTTC.

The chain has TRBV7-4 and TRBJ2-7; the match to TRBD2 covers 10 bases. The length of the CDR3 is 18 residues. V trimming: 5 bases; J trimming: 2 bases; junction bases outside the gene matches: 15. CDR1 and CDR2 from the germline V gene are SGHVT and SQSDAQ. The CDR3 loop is CASSQDLGGTSATYEQYF. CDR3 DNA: TGTGCCAGCAGCCAAGATTTAGGTGGGACTAGCGCAACCTACGAGCAGTACTTC.

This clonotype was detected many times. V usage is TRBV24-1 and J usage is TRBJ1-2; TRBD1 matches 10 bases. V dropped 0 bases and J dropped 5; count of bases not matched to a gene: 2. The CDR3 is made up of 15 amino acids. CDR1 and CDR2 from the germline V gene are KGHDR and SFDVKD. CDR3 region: CATSDLDRGHYGYTF. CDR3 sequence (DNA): TGTGCCACCAGTGATTTGGACAGGGGGCATTATGGCTACACCTTC.

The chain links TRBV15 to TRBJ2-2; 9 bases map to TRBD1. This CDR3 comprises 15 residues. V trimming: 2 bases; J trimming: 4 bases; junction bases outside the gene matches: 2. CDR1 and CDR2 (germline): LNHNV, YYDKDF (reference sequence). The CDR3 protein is CATSRQQGATGELFF. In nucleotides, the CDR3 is TGTGCCACCAGCAGACAACAGGGGGCCACCGGGGAGCTGTTTTTT.

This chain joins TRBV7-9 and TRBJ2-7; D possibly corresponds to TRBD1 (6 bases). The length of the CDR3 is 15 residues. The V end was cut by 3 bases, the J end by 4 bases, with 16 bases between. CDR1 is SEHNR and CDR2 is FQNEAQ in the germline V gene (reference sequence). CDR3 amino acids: CASSLSSGTQYEQYF. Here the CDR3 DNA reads TGTGCCAGCAGCTTGTCTTCCGGGACACAATACGAGCAGTACTTC. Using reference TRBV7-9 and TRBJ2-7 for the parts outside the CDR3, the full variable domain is DTGVSQNPRHKITKRGQNVTFRCDPISEHNRLYWYRQTLGQGPEFLTYFQNEAQLEKSRLLSDRFSAERPKGSFSTLEIQRTEQGDSAMYLCASSLSSGTQYEQYFGPGTRLTVT.